The clone carrying this T cell receptor (beta chain) was seen many times. Its antigen is undetermined. TCRdb re-called the multiplex PCR reads with MiXCR, one entry per CDR3 protein. The sample has several thousand distinct CDR3 sequences; 40% to 55% are singletons. This record comes from a study of breast tumors, draining lymph nodes, adjacent tissues. General study findings and limits: The lymph node origin of tumor T cells was framed as consistent with a hypothesis, not demonstrated. Findings are consistent with lymph node origin and intratumoral expansion of most tumor T cells. Tumor and nontumor repertoires were significantly more similar in luminal-like than in basal-like breast cancer.

There are 12 residues in the CDR3. Per the germline V gene, CDR1 is SGHVS and CDR2 is FNYEAQ. V shed 5 bases and J shed 9 bases, with 11 bases lying between them. This clonotype was sampled from a female donor with breast cancer. Some clones in this sample may be carry-over from other donors' samples. The source material was tumor-adjacent breast tissue. The genes are TRBV7-6 and TRBJ2-1, with D unclear. The CDR3 loop is CASSANKGEQFF. The CDR3 region has the DNA TGTGCCAGCAGCGCCAACAAGGGTGAGCAGTTCTTC.